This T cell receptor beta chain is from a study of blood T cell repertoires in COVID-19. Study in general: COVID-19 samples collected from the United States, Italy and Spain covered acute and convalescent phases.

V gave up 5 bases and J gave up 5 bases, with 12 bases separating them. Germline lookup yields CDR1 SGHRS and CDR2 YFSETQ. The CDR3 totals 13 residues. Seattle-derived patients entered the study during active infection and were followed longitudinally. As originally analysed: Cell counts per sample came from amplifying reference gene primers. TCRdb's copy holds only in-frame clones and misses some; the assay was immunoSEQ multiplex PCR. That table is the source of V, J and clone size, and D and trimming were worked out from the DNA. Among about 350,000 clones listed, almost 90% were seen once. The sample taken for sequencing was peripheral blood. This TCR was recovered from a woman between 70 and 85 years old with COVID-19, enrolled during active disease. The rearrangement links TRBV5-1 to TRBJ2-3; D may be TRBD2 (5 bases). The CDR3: CASSPRTRDTQYF. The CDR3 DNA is TGCGCCAGCAGTCCGAGGACTCGAGATACGCAGTATTTT.